This TCR beta chain was documented in a study of identical twins. Study results and limitations: Diverse VJ usage suggested most zero-insertion clonotypes were not invariant T cells. Fewer insertions marked abundant cord blood beta clonotypes; young adult naive trended weakly, memory not at all.

This CDR3 is built from 15 residues. Germline loops: CDR1 SGDLS, CDR2 YYNGEE. As concerns this clonotype: Its antigen remains unknown. A much larger clone lies a single base off, so this may be a read error.

TCRdb analysed the 5' RACE reads with MiXCR anew, one entry per CDR3 protein. The sample contains 400,000 to 500,000 distinct CDR3 sequences, approximately 17% of which appear only once. The receptor's source is a middle-aged man in good health. The sequenced material came from naive T cells sorted from blood. This chain joins TRBV9 and TRBJ2-6, with D unclear. The CDR3 bases are TGTGCCAACAGCGTCGACAACTCTGGGGCCAACGTCCTGACTTTC. It encodes CANSVDNSGANVLTF.